The 14 T cell receptor beta chains presented below share a single source sample, sequenced in a study of blood T cells in healthy people across ages. A second PCR, run for about 6 to 11 cycles, used a sample-barcoded 5' primer plus a J-beta primer mix. TCRdb re-called the 5' RACE reads through MiXCR, storing one row per CDR3 protein. This table has hundreds of thousands of distinct CDR3 sequences, 40% to 50% appearing once. Sequencing was done on a sample of blood. These receptors were obtained from a man aged 55 to 70 in good health.

This clonotype came up a few times. This chain joins TRBV7-2 and TRBJ1-2, with 8 bases lining up with TRBD1. The V and J ends lost 5 bases and 6 bases, in that order; junction bases with no gene match: 8. This CDR3 is built from 14 residues. The germline gives CDR1 SGHTA, CDR2 FQGNSA. CDR3 protein: CASSATGGSNGYTF. The DNA for the CDR3 is TGTGCCAGCAGCGCAACAGGGGGAAGTAATGGCTACACCTTC.

This sequence joins TRBV5-7 and TRBJ2-3; D tentatively reads TRBD1 or TRBD2 (5 bases each). TRBV5-7 is filed as an ORF, its function uncertain. This CDR3 has 18 residues. V was cut by 5 bases and J by 0 bases, with 22 bases left in between. The CDR3 region is CASRRGAGRHPSTDTQYF. The CDR3 DNA follows: TGTGCCAGCAGGAGGGGTGCAGGCCGTCATCCTAGCACAGATACGCAGTATTTT.

Worth noting for this clonotype: The junction departs from germline at one end; a sequencing error may be responsible. The chain links TRBV14 to TRBJ1-4, with 7 bases aligning to TRBD1. CDR1 is SGHDN, CDR2 FVKESK, per germline. The CDR3 has 18 residues. The CDR3 spells CASSQAQQTGKTIEKLFF. Here the CDR3 DNA reads TGTGCCAGCAGCCAAGCCCAACAGACAGGGAAAACTATTGAAAAACTGTTTTTT.

V gene TRBV5-6 combines with J gene TRBJ2-3, with 9 bases lining up with TRBD2. The CDR3 is made up of 15 amino acids. The germline V gene encodes CDR1 SGHDT and CDR2 YYEEEE. The ends lost 6 bases at V and 5 bases at J; junction bases unmatched: 10. This chain's CDR3 is CASNSRTSVEDTQYF. CDR3 sequence (DNA): TGTGCCAGCAACTCCCGGACTAGCGTGGAAGATACGCAGTATTTT. Together with reference TRBV5-6 and TRBJ2-3, the CDR3 gives the full variable domain: DAGVTQSPTHLIKTRGQQVTLRCSPKSGHDTVSWYQQALGQGPQFIFQYYEEEERQRGNFPDRFSGHQFPNYSSELNVNALLLGDSALYLCASNSRTSVEDTQYFGPGTRLTVL.

Points on this clonotype: Germline and junction disagree at one end, which may indicate a read error. The gene calls are TRBV7-2 and TRBJ2-1; tentatively, D is TRBD1 (6 bases). The V gene's germline CDR1 is SGHTA and CDR2 FQGNSA. The CDR3 has 15 residues. CDR3 DNA: TGTGCCGGCAGCTTACAACAGGGCTCCTACAATGAGCAGTTCTTC. Translating gives CAGSLQQGSYNEQFF.

The V gene is TRBV21-1, the J gene TRBJ2-3; whether TRBD2, the table's D call, matches the DNA was not checked. TRBV21-1 is annotated as a pseudogene. The CDR3 extends over 19 amino acids. The CDR3 DNA reads TGTGCCCCCAGTTGGGGGTCCAGCGGGGGGACTCCTAGCACAGATACGCAGTATTTT. Its translation is CAPSWGSSGGTPSTDTQYF.

The chain has TRBV3-1 and TRBJ2-1; TRBD2 is a possible D gene (6 bases). The CDR3 length is 17 residues. Trimming took 0 bases from V and 7 from J, leaving 19 bases between them. Germline values: CDR1 LGHDT, CDR2 YNNKEL (reference sequence). This CDR3 is CASSQDFLGKGRNEQFF. CDR3 nucleotides: TGTGCCAGCAGCCAAGATTTCTTGGGCAAAGGGAGGAATGAGCAGTTCTTC.

This clonotype was picked up a small number of times. The chain combines TRBV7-2 with TRBJ2-7; 10 bases align to TRBD1. Germline-derived CDR1 and CDR2 are SGHTA and FQGNSA. Trimming at V came to 4 bases and at J to 11 bases, leaving 14 bases not matched to a gene. This CDR3 spans 15 amino acids. The DNA for the CDR3 is TGTGCCAGCAGCTCACACCCCGGGACAGGGGAGGTAAAGTACTTC. Its translation is CASSSHPGTGEVKYF.

The gene calls are TRBV5-5 and TRBJ2-4, with 13 bases matching TRBD2. This CDR3 is built from 16 residues. CDR1 and CDR2 (germline): SGHKS, YYEKEE (reference sequence). V gave up 3 bases and J gave up 5 bases; unmatched junction bases: 5. The CDR3 protein is CASSYGTSGVQNIQYF. In DNA, the CDR3 is TGTGCCAGCAGCTATGGGACTAGCGGGGTCCAAAACATTCAGTACTTC.

The chain couples TRBV15 to TRBJ2-1, with TRBD2 identical over 9 bases. Germline lookup yields CDR1 LNHNV and CDR2 YYDKDF (reference sequence). The CDR3 spans 15 residues. V lost 6 bases to trimming and J lost 2 bases; unmatched junction nucleotides: 5. The CDR3 DNA is TGTGCCACCAGTTCAGCGGGGGGAACCTACAATGAGCAGTTCTTC. Its translation is CATSSAGGTYNEQFF.

The gene calls are TRBV7-2 and TRBJ2-1; tentative D call: TRBD2 (5 bases). This CDR3 spans 16 amino acids. Germline V CDR1 and CDR2: SGHTA, FQGNSA. The V gene lost 0 bases and the J gene lost 8 bases, with 17 bases spanning the gap. For the CDR3, the DNA is TGTGCCAGCAGCTTAGCTAAACTACGGGGTTACGATGAGCAGTTCTTC. The encoded protein is CASSLAKLRGYDEQFF.

The chain is built from TRBV10-2 and TRBJ2-1; a weak D match, TRBD2 (6 bases). Germline CDR1 WSHSY, CDR2 SAAADI. With 6 bases removed from V and 7 bases from J, the gap between germline ends came to 16 bases. This CDR3 spans 14 amino acids. DNA of the CDR3: TGCGCCAGCAGGAGGCCGGGGGAAGGGAATGAGCAGTTCTTC. Its protein is CASRRPGEGNEQFF.

For this clonotype: One end of the junction does not line up with germline, which may come from a read error. The chain has TRBV6-1 and TRBJ2-7; TRBD2 matches at 13 bases. The end of the DNA aligns better with TRBJ2-5, so the J call may be wrong. The germline V gene encodes CDR1 MNHNS and CDR2 SASEGT. The CDR3 extends over 16 amino acids. This CDR3 reads CASSKAGTSGVETQYF. As DNA, the CDR3 is TGTGCCAGCAGTAAAGCCGGGACTAGCGGGGTGGAGACCCAGTACTTC.

This clonotype was detected only a few times. The rearrangement links TRBV3-1 to TRBJ1-2; a possible D gene is TRBD1 (6 bases). Trimming pared 4 bases from V and 5 bases from J, leaving 11 bases between. Germline values: CDR1 LGHDT, CDR2 YNNKEL (reference sequence). The CDR3 runs 13 residues. CDR3 coding DNA: TGTGCCAGCAGCCGTGACAGGCGATATGGCTACACCTTC. Protein sequence: CASSRDRRYGYTF.